This T cell receptor (beta chain) stems from a study of blood T cell repertoires in COVID-19. Turning to the study itself: Samples taken during acute and convalescent COVID-19 were collected in the United States, Italy and Spain. The cDNA or gDNA used as material had been derived from T cells, B-cell-depleted T cells, or PBMCs.

The CDR3 length is 12 residues. V was shortened by 8 bases and J by 1 base, with 8 bases between the two germline ends. The V gene's germline CDR1 is MDHEN and CDR2 SYDVKM. Per the study methods: Reference gene primers were amplified, and this amplification served to estimate nucleated cell counts. Here immunoSEQ multiplex PCR was the method, and the copy in TCRdb shows in-frame clones only, minus some. For V, J and clone size, that table is used; D and trimming come from the DNA. The data show around 100,000 clones, 70% to 85% seen once. The sequenced sample was peripheral blood. The chain is built from TRBV28 and TRBJ2-5, with a weak D call TRBD1 (6 bases). The source is a human donor in a cohort sampled during active COVID-19. CDR3 nucleotides: TGTGCCAGCGGACAGCCCCAAGAGACCCAGTACTTC. Protein sequence: CASGQPQETQYF.